The 18 T cell receptor beta chains listed next were all sequenced from one sample in a study of early T cells in non-severe SARS-CoV-2 infection. Via MiXCR, TCRdb re-called the 5' RACE reads, giving one row per CDR3 protein. The sample records about 77,000 distinct CDR3 sequences, around 12% being singletons. Sequences were derived from whole blood, sampled at baseline. Receptor source: an adult who was a healthcare worker with PCR-confirmed SARS-CoV-2 infection or an uninfected control (not recorded which). The donor label of this sample is uncertain.

This clonotype has at least ten counts. The chain carries TRBV6-2 or TRBV6-3 and TRBJ1-2; no firm D call. The length of the CDR3 is 14 residues. Trimming took 6 bases from V and 2 from J, leaving 13 bases between them. Germline V CDR1 and CDR2: MNHEY, SVGEGT. CDR3 amino acids: CASRLVDFNYGYTF. The CDR3 DNA is TGTGCCAGCAGGCTCGTCGACTTCAACTATGGCTACACCTTC.

The V call is TRBV12-3 or TRBV12-4, the J call TRBJ1-1, with TRBD1 identical over 9 bases. The CDR3 is 17 amino acids. V lost 4 bases to trimming and J lost 1 base; unmatched junction nucleotides: 10. CDR3 in amino acids: CASSWETGGSWNTEAFF. The CDR3, as DNA: TGTGCCAGCAGTTGGGAGACAGGGGGGTCTTGGAACACTGAAGCTTTCTTT.

This clonotype was seen many times. CDR3 DNA: TGTGCCAGTAGTCCCGGTGGGCCGAGGGCAGATACGCAGTATTTT. As protein: CASSPGGPRADTQYF. The chain couples TRBV19 to TRBJ2-3; TRBD2 might be the D (5 bases). Per the germline V gene, CDR1 is LNHDA and CDR2 is SQIVND (reference sequence). CDR3 size: 15 residues. V was pared by 5 bases and J by 4 bases, with 16 bases between.

This clonotype has at least ten counts. The chain is built from TRBV4-3 and TRBJ2-3; D gene ambiguous. V was shortened by 0 bases and J by 1 base, with 5 bases between the two germline ends. The CDR3 consists of 14 residues. Germline-derived CDR1 and CDR2 are LGHNA and YSLEER. CDR3 residues: CASSQEGRTDTQYF. The DNA of the CDR3 is TGCGCCAGCAGCCAAGAGGGCCGCACAGATACGCAGTATTTT.

The J gene is TRBJ2-7, the V gene TRBV5-1; 7 bases are shared with TRBD1. CDR3 length equals 15 residues. The V segment lost 0 bases and the J segment 2 bases; nucleotides outside the gene matches: 5. Germline CDR1 SGHRS, CDR2 YFSETQ. CDR3 sequence reads: CASSLEGQYTYEQYF. The CDR3 nucleotides read TGCGCCAGCAGCTTGGAGGGACAGTATACCTACGAGCAGTACTTC.

The chain links TRBV19 to TRBJ1-6, with D tentatively TRBD1 (6 bases). Per germline, CDR1 LNHDA and CDR2 SQIVND (reference sequence). V was shortened by 4 bases and J by 9 bases, with 13 bases between the two germline ends. The CDR3 extends over 14 amino acids. CDR3: CASSSRQGSSPLHF. CDR3 sequence (DNA): TGTGCCAGTAGTAGCCGGCAGGGGAGTTCACCCCTCCACTTT.

V is TRBV11-2 and J is TRBJ2-3; D might be TRBD1 (6 bases). The ends were cut back, 1 base at V and 5 bases at J, with 10 bases in the middle. This CDR3 comprises 14 residues. Per the germline V gene, CDR1 is SGHAT and CDR2 is FQNNGV. The CDR3 DNA sequence: TGTGCCAGCAGCTTAGGACAGGCTGGAGATACGCAGTATTTT. Translated, it gives CASSLGQAGDTQYF.

This clonotype was found a few times. The chain carries TRBV3-1 and TRBJ2-7; 9 bases align to TRBD1. The CDR3 runs 15 residues. CDR1 is LGHDT, CDR2 YNNKEL, per germline (reference sequence). J was trimmed by 6 bases and V by 1 base; bases with no gene match: 7. The CDR3 DNA sequence: TGTGCCAGCAGCCAAGGGTACAGGGGGCGTTCCGAGCAGTACTTC. It specifies CASSQGYRGRSEQYF.

The CDR3 DNA is TGTGCCAGCAGCTTAGGGGCTAGCGGGCTCTACGAGCAGTACTTC. It encodes CASSLGASGLYEQYF. The chain recombines TRBV7-2 with TRBJ2-7; TRBD2 aligns across 8 bases. The germline CDR1 and CDR2 sequences are SGHTA and FQGNSA. The CDR3 totals 15 residues. After removal of 1 base from V and 3 bases from J, the junction contained 5 bases not matched to a gene.

The rearrangement uses TRBV4-1 and TRBJ2-2; D might be TRBD1 (5 bases). CDR3 length equals 15 residues. Trimming removed 7 bases at V and 1 base at J, with 13 bases between. Germline lookup yields CDR1 MGHRA and CDR2 YSYEKL. CDR3 DNA: TGCGCCAGCACTCAGGGTGTACAGAACACCGGGGAGCTGTTTTTT. It specifies CASTQGVQNTGELFF.

This clonotype was detected a few times. The rearrangement joins TRBV11-2 to TRBJ1-5, with no clear D. Germline assignment: CDR1 SGHAT and CDR2 FQNNGV. With 6 bases removed from V and 4 bases from J, the gap between germline ends came to 19 bases. CDR3 size: 16 residues. CDR3 protein: CASRQFRVFQNQPQHF. The DNA for the CDR3 is TGTGCCAGCAGGCAGTTCCGGGTATTCCAGAATCAGCCCCAGCATTTT.

Details on this clonotype: A read error may explain this, as a much larger clone is one base away. J is TRBJ2-1 and V is TRBV7-3; D is tentatively TRBD1 or TRBD2 (6 bases each). This CDR3 region has 14 residues. Germline CDR1 is SGHTA and CDR2 is FQGTGA. CDR3 bases: TGTGGCAGCAGCGGTCGGGGGCCCTACAATGAGCAGTTCTTC. This encodes CGSSGRGPYNEQFF.

The chain employs TRBV7-2 and TRBJ2-3; 7 bases align to TRBD2. V lost 6 bases to trimming and J lost 6 bases; unmatched junction nucleotides: 0. CDR1 is SGHTA, CDR2 FQGNSA, per germline. The CDR3 length is 11 residues. CDR3 DNA: TGTGCCAGCAGGGGGGGGGATACGCAGTATTTT. Translated: CASRGGDTQYF.

The chain uses TRBV20-1 and TRBJ2-1; 13 nucleotides agree with TRBD2. CDR1 is DFQATT, CDR2 SNEGSKA, per germline (reference sequence). The CDR3 is made up of 14 amino acids. Trimming cost V 3 bases and J 8 bases; bases outside gene matches: 4. The CDR3 sequence is CSASPGTSGDEQFF. The CDR3 DNA reads as TGCAGTGCTAGCCCCGGGACTAGCGGGGATGAGCAGTTCTTC.

This clonotype has at least ten counts. The gene calls are TRBV11-2 and TRBJ2-6, with D maybe TRBD1 (5 bases). Looked up from germline, CDR1 is SGHAT and CDR2 is FQNNGV. The CDR3 sequence is 17 residues long. V gave up 5 bases and J gave up 1 base, with 15 bases separating them. The CDR3 DNA is TGTGCCAGCAGCCTGACAGTCTTTGGATCTGGGGCCAACGTCCTGACTTTC. Translation gives CASSLTVFGSGANVLTF.

The chain recombines TRBV12-3 or TRBV12-4 with TRBJ2-2, with a tentative D call TRBD2 (5 bases). The V end was cut by 6 bases, the J end by 4 bases, with 12 bases between. The CDR3 is 14 residues long. DNA for the CDR3: TGTGCCAGCAGATTCGGGGTCGGCACCGGGGAGCTGTTTTTT. This translates into CASRFGVGTGELFF.

The V and J genes are TRBV4-3 and TRBJ2-3; maybe TRBD1 (6 bases). Germline CDR1 and CDR2: LGHNA and YSLEER. The CDR3 runs to 15 residues. The V gene lost 3 bases and the J gene lost 5 bases, with 15 bases spanning the gap. CDR3 in amino acids: CASSQGAYSEDTQYF. In nucleotides, the CDR3 is TGCGCCAGCAGCCAGGGGGCTTATTCGGAAGATACGCAGTATTTT.

The gene calls are TRBV10-3 and TRBJ1-2; D gene uncertain. Germline values: CDR1 ENHRY, CDR2 SYGVKD. V lost 8 bases to trimming and J lost 6 bases, with 16 bases between them. This CDR3 comprises 13 residues. The CDR3 sequence: CAISGTALDGYTF. As DNA, the CDR3 is TGTGCCATCTCGGGCACCGCGCTGGATGGCTACACCTTC.